The 2 T cell receptor beta chains reported below all come from one sample, sequenced in a study of siplizumab effects on memory and regulatory T cells. Produced via immunoSEQ multiplex PCR; TCRdb's table is partial and in-frame only. Seen here are some 87,000 clones, 90% observed once, and the top ten hold 15%. The sample taken for sequencing was CD4+ T cells sorted from blood. These receptors all come from a human donor in good health.

The rearrangement links TRBV11-3 to TRBJ1-6, with D perhaps matching TRBD1 (5 bases). V was clipped by 1 base and J by 7 bases, with 11 bases between them. The germline CDR1 and CDR2 sequences are SGHNT and YENEEA. The CDR3 is 15 residues long. The CDR3 is CASSLGVGGNSPLHF. Written as DNA, the CDR3 is TGTGCCAGCAGCTTAGGAGTCGGGGGAAATTCACCCCTCCACTTT. Supplemented by reference TRBV11-3 and TRBJ1-6, the full variable domain reads EAGVVQSPRYKIIEKKQPVAFWCNPISGHNTLYWYLQNLGQGPELLIRYENEEAVDDSQLPKDRFSAERLKGVDSTLKIQPAELGDSAVYLCASSLGVGGNSPLHFGNGTRLTVT.

The V gene is TRBV7-2, the J gene TRBJ2-7; the match to TRBD1 covers 7 bases. J lost 3 bases, V lost 4 bases, and 6 bases had no gene match. This CDR3 has 14 residues. The V gene's germline CDR1 is SGHTA and CDR2 FQGNSA. CDR3 coding DNA: TGTGCCAGCAGCTATGACAGGGTGTACTACGAGCAGTACTTC. This gives the protein CASSYDRVYYEQYF. Filled out from reference TRBV7-2 and TRBJ2-7, the complete variable domain reads GAGVSQSPSNKVTEKGKDVELRCDPISGHTALYWYRQSLGQGLEFLIYFQGNSAPDKSGLPSDRFSAERTGGSVSTLTIQRTQQEDSAVYLCASSYDRVYYEQYFGPGTRLTVT.